The T cell receptor beta chain described here comes from a study of control samples from healthy donors and cancer patients. The assay was immunoSEQ multiplex PCR, and TCRdb's table has in-frame clones only and misses some. This repertoire shows around 100,000 clones, approximately 90% found once; its top ten account for about 18%. The CDR3 length is 17 residues. V was shortened by 5 bases and J by 4 bases, with 21 bases between the two germline ends. Germline CDR1 reads SGHTS; CDR2 reads YDEGEE. This sequence was found in a man aged 55 to 70 with lung cancer. Sequenced material: PBMCs. The chain is built from TRBV5-8 and TRBJ2-2, with D possibly being TRBD2 (6 bases). CDR3 in amino acids: CASRVGGTLASTGELFF. CDR3 DNA sequence: TGTGCCAGCAGGGTAGGCGGGACCTTGGCGAGCACCGGGGAGCTGTTTTTT.